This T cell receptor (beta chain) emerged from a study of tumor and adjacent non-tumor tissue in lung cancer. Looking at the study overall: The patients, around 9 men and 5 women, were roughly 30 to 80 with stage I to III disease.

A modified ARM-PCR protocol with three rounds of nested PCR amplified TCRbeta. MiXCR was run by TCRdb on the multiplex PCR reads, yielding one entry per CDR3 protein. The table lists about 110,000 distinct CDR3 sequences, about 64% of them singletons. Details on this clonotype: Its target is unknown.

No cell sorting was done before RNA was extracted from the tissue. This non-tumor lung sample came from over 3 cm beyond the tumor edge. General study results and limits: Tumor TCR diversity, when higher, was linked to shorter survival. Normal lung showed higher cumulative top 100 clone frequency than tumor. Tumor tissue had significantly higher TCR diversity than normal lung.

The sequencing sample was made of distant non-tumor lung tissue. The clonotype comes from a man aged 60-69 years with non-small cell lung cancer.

The CDR3 nucleotides read TGTGCCAGCAGCCAAGACGAGGGACAGGACTGTAGCAATCAGCCCCAGCATTTT. The encoded protein is CASSQDEGQDCSNQPQHF. The rearrangement uses TRBV4-2 and TRBJ1-5; 8 positions match TRBD1. This CDR3 has 18 residues. In germline, CDR1 is LGHNA, CDR2 YNFKEQ. Trimming at V came to 0 bases and at J to 0 bases, leaving 7 bases not matched to a gene.